One sample yielded the 25 T cell receptor beta chains listed below, sequenced in a study of human T cells and chemical hapten exposure (dated by TCRdb to about 2021). Receptor amplification or capture employed RACE. The sequencer listed for this sample is NextSeq 500. TCRdb ran its own pipeline on the public reads, namely fastp trimming at Q25 and MiXCR clone calling, and kept in-frame beta chains. Entries are consolidated by CDR3 protein sequence, retaining the most common genes and DNA. This sample comprises some 380,000 distinct CDR3 sequences, 4.8% of them detected only once. The ten largest clones capture around 2% of the sample. The sample's time point, from its label and the paper: patch test 1, 2 weeks after DPC sensitization. Read against the paper, the sample's treatment or condition label means: therapeutic diphenylcyclopropenone sensitization with weekly scalp DPC. The sequences come from whole blood, collected in connection with sensitization to the hapten diphenylcyclopropenone (DPC). These receptor sequences come from a woman aged 45-59 years with alopecia areata. Some clones in this sample may be carry-over from other donors' samples.

This sequence joins TRBV2 and TRBJ1-5; no clear D. Trimming removed 6 bases from V and 3 bases from J, with 12 bases in between. CDR3 length: 14 residues. CDR1 is SNHLY, CDR2 FYNNEI, per germline. CDR3 nucleotide sequence: TGTGCCAGCAGCTACCTAGGAAACAATCAGCCCCAGCATTTT. It specifies CASSYLGNNQPQHF. The full variable domain, in which reference TRBV2 and TRBJ1-5 provide the parts outside the CDR3, is EPEVTQTPSHQVTQMGQEVILRCVPISNHLYFYWYRQILGQKVEFLVSFYNNEISEKSEIFDDQFSVERPDGSNFTLKIRSTKLEDSAMYFCASSYLGNNQPQHFGDGTRLSIL.

This clonotype was recorded a few times. The V gene is TRBV4-1, the J gene TRBJ2-7; tentatively, D is TRBD1 or TRBD2 (5 bases each). Germline values: CDR1 MGHRA, CDR2 YSYEKL. The CDR3 extends over 15 amino acids. The germline V and J ends were trimmed by 2 bases and 5 bases, with 16 bases remaining between them. CDR3 sequence reads: CASSQPGPQVNEQYF. CDR3 DNA sequence: TGCGCCAGCAGCCAACCGGGACCCCAGGTGAACGAGCAGTACTTC.

This clonotype was seen a few times. The chain carries TRBV20-1 and TRBJ1-3; no reliable D call. V was pared by 6 bases and J by 4 bases, with 13 bases between. The CDR3 is 13 residues long. Germline CDR1 is DFQATT and CDR2 is SNEGSKA (reference sequence). CDR3 region: CSALSSPGNTIYF. CDR3 sequence (DNA): TGCAGTGCCTTGTCCTCTCCGGGAAACACCATATATTTT.

This clonotype was recorded at least ten times. V is TRBV10-3 and J is TRBJ2-7; 10 bases align to TRBD2. From germline, CDR1 is ENHRY and CDR2 SYGVKD. This CDR3 is built from 15 residues. The V segment lost 0 bases and the J segment 7 bases; nucleotides outside the gene matches: 6. The CDR3, as DNA: TGTGCCATCAGTGAGTCGAGGCTAGCGGGGGTTGAGCAGTACTTC. Translating it yields CAISESRLAGVEQYF.

The rearrangement joins TRBV30 to TRBJ1-2, with no clear D. The CDR3 is 13 residues long. V shed 5 bases and J shed 5 bases, with 15 bases lying between them. Germline loops: CDR1 GTSNPN, CDR2 SVGIG (reference sequence). This CDR3 is CAWFRPLGYGYTF. The CDR3 region has the DNA TGTGCCTGGTTCAGGCCCCTGGGGTATGGCTACACCTTC.

The rearrangement joins TRBV13 to TRBJ1-6, with a tentative D call TRBD1 (5 bases). Trimming shortened V by 4 bases and J by 9 bases, and 16 bases separated the two germline ends. Per the germline V gene, CDR1 is PRHDT and CDR2 is FYEKMQ (reference sequence). The CDR3 sequence is 15 residues long. Here the CDR3 reads CASSSRDQKGSPLHF. The CDR3 DNA sequence: TGTGCCAGCAGCTCCCGGGACCAAAAGGGTTCACCCCTCCACTTT.

This clonotype was recorded many times. DNA of the CDR3: TGCAGCGTTCGACTAGCGGGAGCTACAGATACGCAGTATTTT. Translating gives CSVRLAGATDTQYF. The chain carries TRBV29-1 and TRBJ2-3, with 12 bases fitting TRBD2. Trimming took 5 bases from V and 3 from J; bases not matched to a gene: 3. The germline gives CDR1 SQVTM, CDR2 ANQGSEA. The CDR3 is 14 amino acids.

A remark on this clonotype: A much larger clone sits a single nucleotide away, making a read error possible. Lacking the conserved final phenylalanine or tryptophan, this CDR3 likely reflects a read error. This chain uses TRBV6-5 with TRBJ2-3; D possibly corresponds to TRBD1 (6 bases). CDR3 length equals 16 residues. Between the trimmed V and J ends, which lost 11 bases and 11 bases, there was a span of 32 bases. Germline lookup yields CDR1 MNHEY and CDR2 SVGAGI. CDR3 region: CASSYRAGVQVDGQYL. CDR3 DNA sequence: TGTGCCTCTTCCTACCGCGCAGGGGTGCAGGTCGACGGGCAGTATCTT.

This clonotype was seen more than once but under ten times. This chain joins TRBV2 and TRBJ2-5, with 8 bases fitting TRBD2. V lost 2 bases to trimming and J lost 1 base; unmatched junction nucleotides: 9. Germline lookup yields CDR1 SNHLY and CDR2 FYNNEI. The CDR3 is made up of 17 amino acids. The CDR3 bases are TGTGCCAGCAGTGAATTGCTAGCGGGTGACATCCAAGAGACCCAGTACTTC. Encoded protein: CASSELLAGDIQETQYF.

This sequence joins TRBV29-1 and TRBJ1-1; perhaps TRBD1 as D (6 bases). The CDR3 is 14 residues long. V lost 4 bases and J lost 5, with 17 bases in between. CDR1 and CDR2 (germline): SQVTM, ANQGSEA. The CDR3 nucleotides read TGCAGCGTTGCCCATCGGGGGGCCGGGACTGAAGCTTTCTTT. It specifies CSVAHRGAGTEAFF. The whole variable domain, remainder taken from reference TRBV29-1 and TRBJ1-1, is SAVISQKPSRDICQRGTSLTIQCQVDSQVTMMFWYRQQPGQSLTLIATANQGSEATYESGFVIDKFPISRPNLTFSTLTVSNMSPEDSSIYLCSVAHRGAGTEAFFGQGTRLTVV.

The V and J genes are TRBV7-8 and TRBJ1-4; TRBD1 is a possible D gene (6 bases). CDR1 and CDR2 (germline): SGHVS, FQNEAQ. The CDR3 spans 16 residues. The V gene lost 5 bases and the J gene lost 4 bases, with 17 bases spanning the gap. The CDR3 is CASSPDRQALNEKLFF. The CDR3 nucleotides read TGTGCCAGCAGCCCCGATCGACAGGCCCTTAATGAAAAACTGTTTTTT.

This clonotype was counted many times. The chain carries TRBV5-1 and TRBJ2-3; tentatively, D is TRBD2 (6 bases). The CDR3 spans 18 residues. Germline lookup yields CDR1 SGHRS and CDR2 YFSETQ. Deletions cut 4 bases from V and 6 bases from J, with 27 bases between. The CDR3 DNA sequence: TGCGCCAGCAGCCACGACGGGAATCCGGGACTGCCAAGGGATACGCAGTATTTT. Protein sequence: CASSHDGNPGLPRDTQYF.

This clonotype has more than one count but fewer than ten. J is TRBJ1-6 and V is TRBV20-1; TRBD1 is a possible D gene (6 bases). Per germline, CDR1 DFQATT and CDR2 SNEGSKA (reference sequence). CDR3 length equals 16 residues. The germline V and J ends were trimmed by 0 bases and 5 bases, with 14 bases remaining between them. The CDR3 is CSARDIWQGNNSPLHF. The CDR3, as DNA: TGCAGTGCTAGAGATATTTGGCAGGGGAATAATTCACCCCTCCACTTT.

This clonotype has only a few counts. This chain joins TRBV20-1 and TRBJ1-1; maybe TRBD1 (6 bases). The CDR3 length is 14 residues. Germline V gene lookup returns CDR1 DFQATT and CDR2 SNEGSKA (reference sequence). Trimming pared 7 bases from V and 3 bases from J, leaving 18 bases between. The CDR3 DNA reads as TGCAGTGGAAACAGGGTAGGTCTTGACACTGAAGCTTTCTTT. Translated, it gives CSGNRVGLDTEAFF.

This clonotype has a count of ten or more. This chain connects TRBV14 to TRBJ1-2, with unresolved D. The CDR3 spans 13 residues. V gave up 1 base and J gave up 6 bases, with 9 bases separating them. The germline gives CDR1 SGHDN, CDR2 FVKESK. CDR3 bases: TGTGCCAGCAGCCAAGGAGGCTTGGATGGCTACACCTTC. This sequence encodes CASSQGGLDGYTF.

This clonotype was counted many times. This chain joins TRBV6-2 or TRBV6-3 and TRBJ2-3; weak D call: TRBD1 (7 bases). The germline CDR1 and CDR2 sequences are MNHEY and SVGEGT. The length of the CDR3 is 16 residues. With 6 bases removed from V and 4 bases from J, the gap between germline ends came to 20 bases. CDR3 amino acids: CASSLLAPGGPDTQYF. For the CDR3, the DNA is TGTGCCAGCAGCCTCCTAGCGCCAGGGGGGCCAGATACGCAGTATTTT.

CDR3 bases: TGTGCCAGCAGCCCCCACGGGGACGAGCAGTACTTC. It specifies CASSPHGDEQYF. V and J are TRBV7-6 and TRBJ2-7; tentatively, D is TRBD2 (5 bases). V shed 5 bases and J shed 5 bases, with 10 bases lying between them. Germline CDR1 reads SGHVS; CDR2 reads FNYEAQ. The CDR3 spans 12 residues.

The V and J genes are TRBV28 and TRBJ2-1; possibly TRBD2 for D (6 bases). The CDR3 runs to 15 residues. The ends were cut back, 9 bases at V and 3 bases at J, with 18 bases in the middle. Germline CDR1 is MDHEN and CDR2 is SYDVKM. This chain's CDR3 is CASGFSGLNYNEQFF. As DNA, the CDR3 is TGTGCCAGTGGATTTTCGGGACTTAACTACAATGAGCAGTTCTTC.

In this sample, this clonotype turned up a few times. The V gene is TRBV2, the J gene TRBJ1-1; 7 nucleotides line up with TRBD1. The CDR3 spans 10 residues. Losses at the gene ends were 8 bases for V and 9 bases for J; bases not matched to a gene: 3. Germline CDR1 reads SNHLY; CDR2 reads FYNNEI. The CDR3 DNA reads as TGTGCCAGCCAGGACAGGAAAGCTTTCTTT. Amino acids: CASQDRKAFF.

Worth noting for this clonotype: The conserved phenylalanine or tryptophan normally closing the CDR3 is absent here, so this likely arose from a read error. This chain links TRBV12-3 or TRBV12-4 with TRBJ1-1, with a tentative D call TRBD1 (5 bases). Trimming took 7 bases from V and 4 from J, leaving 16 bases between them. The CDR3 is 14 amino acids. The CDR3 coding sequence is TGTGCCAGCAAAAGGACTGGGGGGGGCACTGAAGCTTTCCTT. It codes for CASKRTGGGTEAFL.

Many counts were recorded for this clonotype. This CDR3 reads CASSSGGTDQLNYGYTF. The CDR3 DNA follows: TGCGCCAGCAGCTCCGGAGGGACAGACCAGTTAAACTATGGCTACACCTTC. The chain combines TRBV5-1 with TRBJ1-2, with 7 positions matching TRBD1. Germline V gene lookup returns CDR1 SGHRS and CDR2 YFSETQ. The CDR3 is 17 amino acids. V trimming: 3 bases; J trimming: 2 bases; junction bases outside the gene matches: 13.

This clonotype has more than one count but fewer than ten. The chain has TRBV5-1 and TRBJ1-5; the match to TRBD1 covers 7 bases. V was pared by 4 bases and J by 1 base, with 5 bases of the junction left unmatched. The CDR3 runs 15 residues. Germline values: CDR1 SGHRS, CDR2 YFSETQ. CDR3 in DNA: TGCGCCAGCAGCCTGACAGGGAAGAGCAATCAGCCCCAGCATTTT. As protein: CASSLTGKSNQPQHF.

This clonotype was seen ten or more times. The chain joins TRBV5-6 to TRBJ2-1, with D uncertain. The CDR3 is 16 amino acids. CDR1 is SGHDT, CDR2 YYEEEE, per germline. The V end was cut by 6 bases, the J end by 8 bases, with 24 bases between. The CDR3 is CASNMIQELISDEQFF. Here the CDR3 DNA reads TGTGCCAGCAACATGATCCAGGAGTTAATCTCAGATGAGCAGTTCTTC.

This clonotype showed up just a few times. CDR3 residues: CAISESAGDTEAFF. The CDR3 region has the DNA TGTGCCATCAGTGAGTCCGCAGGGGACACTGAAGCTTTCTTT. The V gene is TRBV10-3, the J gene TRBJ1-1; tentatively, D is TRBD1 (6 bases). The V gene lost 0 bases and the J gene lost 3 bases, with 8 bases spanning the gap. CDR1 and CDR2 (germline): ENHRY, SYGVKD. CDR3 length: 14 amino acids.

This clonotype was seen at least ten times. The chain is built from TRBV24-1 and TRBJ2-1, with TRBD1 identical over 12 bases. Germline CDR1 KGHDR, CDR2 SFDVKD. This CDR3 is 17 amino acids long. The V and J ends lost 3 bases and 8 bases, in that order; junction bases with no gene match: 10. The CDR3 DNA follows: TGTGCCACCAGTGATCCTGTGGGTGGGACAGGGGGCGATGAGCAGTTCTTC. Translating it yields CATSDPVGGTGGDEQFF.